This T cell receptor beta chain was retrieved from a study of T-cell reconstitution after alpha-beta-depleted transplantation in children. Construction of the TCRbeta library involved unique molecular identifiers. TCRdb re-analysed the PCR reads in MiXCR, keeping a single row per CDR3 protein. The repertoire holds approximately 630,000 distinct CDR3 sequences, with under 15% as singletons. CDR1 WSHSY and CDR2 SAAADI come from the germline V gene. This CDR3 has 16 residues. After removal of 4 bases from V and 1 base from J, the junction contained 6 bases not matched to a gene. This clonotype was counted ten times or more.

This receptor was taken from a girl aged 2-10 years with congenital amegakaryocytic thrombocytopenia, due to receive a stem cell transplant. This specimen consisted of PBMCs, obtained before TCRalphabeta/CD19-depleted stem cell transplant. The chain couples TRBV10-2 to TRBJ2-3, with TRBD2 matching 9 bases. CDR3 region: CASSGRLADRTDTQYF. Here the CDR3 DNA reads TGCGCCAGCAGTGGACGACTAGCGGACCGCACAGATACGCAGTATTTT.